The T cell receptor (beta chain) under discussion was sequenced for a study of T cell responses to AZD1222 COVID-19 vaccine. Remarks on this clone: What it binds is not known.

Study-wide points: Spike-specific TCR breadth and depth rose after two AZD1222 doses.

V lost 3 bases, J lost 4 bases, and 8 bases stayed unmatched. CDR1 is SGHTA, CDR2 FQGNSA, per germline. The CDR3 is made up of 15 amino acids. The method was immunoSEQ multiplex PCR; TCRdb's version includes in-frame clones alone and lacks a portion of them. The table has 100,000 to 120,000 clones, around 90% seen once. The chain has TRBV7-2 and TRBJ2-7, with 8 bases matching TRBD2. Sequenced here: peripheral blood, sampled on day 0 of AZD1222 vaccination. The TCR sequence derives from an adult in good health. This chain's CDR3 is CASSFGGGIQYEQYF. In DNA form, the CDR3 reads TGTGCCAGCAGCTTCGGCGGGGGGATACAATACGAGCAGTACTTC.